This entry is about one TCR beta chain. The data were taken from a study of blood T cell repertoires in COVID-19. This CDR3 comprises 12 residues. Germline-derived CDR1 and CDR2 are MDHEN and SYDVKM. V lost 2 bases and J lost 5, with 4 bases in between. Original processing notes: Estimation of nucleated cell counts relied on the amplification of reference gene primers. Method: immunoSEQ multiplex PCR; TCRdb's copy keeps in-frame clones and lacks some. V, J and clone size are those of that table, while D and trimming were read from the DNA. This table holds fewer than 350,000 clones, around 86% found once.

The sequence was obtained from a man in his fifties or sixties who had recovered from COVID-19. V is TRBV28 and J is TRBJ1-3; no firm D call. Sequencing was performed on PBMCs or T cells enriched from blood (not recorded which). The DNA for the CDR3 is TGTGCCAGCAGTTTACGTCGAAACACCATATATTTT. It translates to CASSLRRNTIYF.